What follows are 5 T cell receptor beta chains derived from one specimen sequenced in a study of CD8+CD57+ T cells in acquired aplastic anemia. Patients who underwent sequencing had shown CD8+CD57+ cell expansion by flow cytometry. TCR beta VDJ and CDR3 profiling used genomic DNA as template. MiXCR was run by TCRdb on the reads, yielding one entry per CDR3 protein. The repertoire holds tens of thousands of distinct CDR3 sequences, with 63% as singletons. The sequenced sample was sorted CD4+, CD8+, or CD8+CD57+ T cells (not recorded which) from PBMCs. The receptors derive from a human donor with aplastic anemia.

The chain employs TRBV7-9 and TRBJ2-7, with D perhaps matching TRBD1 (5 bases). From germline, CDR1 is SEHNR and CDR2 FQNEAQ (reference sequence). This CDR3 has 13 amino acids. V was clipped by 0 bases and J by 3 bases, with 6 bases between them. CDR3 protein: CASSLAGVYEQYF. The CDR3 DNA sequence: TGTGCCAGCAGCTTAGCAGGGGTCTACGAGCAGTACTTC.

This clonotype was seen a handful of times. The V call is TRBV7-3, the J call TRBJ1-1; D is ambiguous. Between the trimmed V and J ends, which lost 7 bases and 5 bases, there was a span of 14 bases. This CDR3 is 13 amino acids long. Germline CDR1 SGHTA, CDR2 FQGTGA. The CDR3 bases are TGTGCCAGCACCCATACCCCTGGGACTGAAGCTTTCTTT. This sequence encodes CASTHTPGTEAFF.

This clonotype occurred a few times. In nucleotides, the CDR3 is TGTGCCAGCAGCCAAGTTCCAGGCCCCTACAATGAGCAGTTCTTC. Its protein is CASSQVPGPYNEQFF. The rearrangement links TRBV3-1 to TRBJ2-1, with D hard to call. This CDR3 spans 15 amino acids. From germline, CDR1 is LGHDT and CDR2 YNNKEL (reference sequence). Between the trimmed V and J ends, which lost 1 base and 2 bases, there was a span of 9 bases.

The chain uses TRBV5-1 and TRBJ1-6, with TRBD1 identical over 10 bases. The CDR3 is 16 residues long. V lost 0 bases to trimming and J lost 8 bases; unmatched junction nucleotides: 5. CDR1 is SGHRS, CDR2 YFSETQ, per germline. The DNA for the CDR3 is TGCGCCAGCAGCTTGGGACAGGGGGCGGTTCATTCACCCCTCCACTTT. Translation gives CASSLGQGAVHSPLHF.

The chain links TRBV7-6 to TRBJ1-1; D gene unclear. The CDR3 is 12 residues long. The germline gives CDR1 SGHVS, CDR2 FNYEAQ. Trimming removed 1 base from V and 3 bases from J, with 3 bases in between. The CDR3 here is CASSLVDTEAFF. The CDR3 DNA is TGTGCCAGCAGCTTAGTCGACACTGAAGCTTTCTTT.